This passage covers 32 T cell receptor beta chains from one sample sequenced in a study of CD8+CD57+ T cells in acquired aplastic anemia. Notes on the study in general: Reduced diversity was recorded for CD8+CD57+ cells relative to total CD4+ and CD8+ pools in patients.

Profiling of TCR beta VDJ combinations and CDR3 sequences used genomic DNA as template. Via MiXCR, TCRdb re-called the reads, giving one row per CDR3 protein. This sample has about 17,000 distinct CDR3 sequences; 37% occur once, and the top ten carry about 86%. Flow cytometry had shown expanded CD8+CD57+ cells in the patients chosen for sequencing. These TCRs are of unknown antigen specificity. The sequenced sample was CD8+CD57+ T cells sorted from PBMCs. The subset denotes: bead-enriched CD8+CD57+ effector memory T cells from SAA patients. These receptors all come from a human donor with aplastic anemia.

The rearrangement links TRBV9 to TRBJ2-3, with 8 bases fitting TRBD2. The germline CDR1 and CDR2 sequences are SGDLS and YYNGEE. The CDR3 totals 16 residues. J gave up 0 bases and V 5 bases, and 8 bases lay outside the gene matches. The CDR3 reads CASSSDGGASTDTQYF. In DNA form, the CDR3 reads TGTGCCAGCAGTAGCGACGGGGGGGCGAGCACAGATACGCAGTATTTT. The variable domain in full, completed from reference TRBV9 and TRBJ2-3, reads DSGVTQTPKHLITATGQRVTLRCSPRSGDLSVYWYQQSLDQGLQFLIQYYNGEERAKGNILERFSAQQFPDLHSELNLSSLELGDSALYFCASSSDGGASTDTQYFGPGTRLTVL.

The chain uses TRBV19 and TRBJ1-2; 7 bases line up with TRBD1. V shed 4 bases and J 11 bases; nucleotides not matched to a gene: 10. CDR1 and CDR2 (germline): LNHDA, SQIVND (reference sequence). The CDR3 is 13 residues long. CDR3 residues: CASSTRDSRYYTF. For the CDR3, the DNA is TGTGCCAGTAGTACCCGGGACAGCCGGTATTACACCTTC.

At least ten counts were recorded for this clonotype. The chain employs TRBV20-1 and TRBJ2-7; the match to TRBD2 covers 7 bases. This CDR3 region has 14 residues. Trimming took 1 base from V and 3 from J; bases not matched to a gene: 6. CDR1 and CDR2 from the germline V gene are DFQATT and SNEGSKA (reference sequence). The CDR3 protein is CSARGGLVSYEQYF. CDR3 in DNA: TGCAGTGCTAGAGGCGGACTAGTCAGCTACGAGCAGTACTTC.

This clonotype was seen many times. CDR3 loop: CATSAQQGLNEQFF. As DNA, the CDR3 is TGTGCCACCAGTGCCCAACAGGGGTTGAATGAGCAGTTCTTC. The V call is TRBV24-1, the J call TRBJ2-1; 7 positions match TRBD1. Germline V lookup: CDR1 KGHDR, CDR2 SFDVKD. This CDR3 contains 14 residues. V shed 5 bases, J shed 7 bases, and the junction held 7 bases outside the gene matches.

The V call is TRBV10-1, the J call TRBJ2-7; D uncertain. Germline loops: CDR1 WNHNN, CDR2 SYGVQD (reference sequence). The V end lost 3 bases, the J end lost 1 base, and 7 bases lay between the germline ends. The length of the CDR3 is 13 residues. The CDR3 bases are TGCGCCAGCAGTGATGGCTATTCCTACGAGCAGTACTTC. It codes for CASSDGYSYEQYF.

This clonotype occurred many times. This chain uses TRBV2 with TRBJ2-3; 10 nucleotides match TRBD1. The CDR3 is 15 amino acids. Germline V CDR1 and CDR2: SNHLY, FYNNEI. The J segment lost 3 bases and the V segment lost 6 bases, leaving 6 bases of the junction unmatched. The CDR3: CASSNEGQGTDTQYF. In nucleotides, the CDR3 is TGTGCCAGCAGCAATGAGGGACAGGGGACAGATACGCAGTATTTT. Variable domain in full (rest from reference TRBV2 and TRBJ2-3): EPEVTQTPSHQVTQMGQEVILRCVPISNHLYFYWYRQILGQKVEFLVSFYNNEISEKSEIFDDQFSVERPDGSNFTLKIRSTKLEDSAMYFCASSNEGQGTDTQYFGPGTRLTVL.

This clonotype has just a few counts. The chain links TRBV29-1 to TRBJ2-1; D could derive from TRBD1 or TRBD2 (5 bases each). There are 15 residues in the CDR3. Germline V gene lookup returns CDR1 SQVTM and CDR2 ANQGSEA. The germline V and J ends were trimmed by 6 bases and 3 bases, with 18 bases remaining between them. CDR3 sequence (DNA): TGCAGCGTCCGGCCCCGGGACGGGAACTACAATGAGCAGTTCTTC. Encoded protein: CSVRPRDGNYNEQFF.

This sequence joins TRBV11-1 and TRBJ1-1; D unclear. V lost 4 bases and J lost 4, with 22 bases in between. From germline, CDR1 is SGHAT and CDR2 FQDESV (reference sequence). This CDR3 region has 17 residues. CDR3 sequence (DNA): TGTGCCAGCAGCTCCCCCTCACTTACGGGCACGGGCACTGAAGCTTTCTTT. Translating gives CASSSPSLTGTGTEAFF.

This clonotype has ten or more counts. This sequence joins TRBV5-1 and TRBJ2-2; the D is unclear. The CDR3 totals 15 residues. V dropped 0 bases and J dropped 2 bases, with 8 bases sitting between them. The germline gives CDR1 SGHRS, CDR2 YFSETQ. CDR3 sequence reads: CASSLDHPNTGELFF. Written as DNA, the CDR3 is TGCGCCAGCAGCTTGGATCATCCTAACACCGGGGAGCTGTTTTTT.

This clonotype was seen a handful of times. The chain recombines TRBV15 with TRBJ2-1, with 9 nucleotides matching TRBD1. Germline CDR1 reads LNHNV; CDR2 reads YYDKDF (reference sequence). After removal of 0 bases from V and 5 bases from J, the junction contained 11 bases not matched to a gene. This CDR3 is built from 18 residues. Here the CDR3 DNA reads TGTGCCACCAGCAGAGATCGTTCCGGGACAGGGCTTCACAATGAGCAGTTCTTC. Protein product: CATSRDRSGTGLHNEQFF.

This clonotype was counted a few times. This chain uses TRBV7-8 with TRBJ2-7; 7 bases match TRBD1. The CDR3 loop spans 13 amino acids. Germline CDR1 SGHVS, CDR2 FQNEAQ. V was clipped by 4 bases and J by 1 base; unmatched bases: 1. DNA for the CDR3: TGTGCCAGCAGCTCGGACAGGTCCTACGAGCAGTACTTC. Encoded protein: CASSSDRSYEQYF.

The rearrangement links TRBV20-1 to TRBJ2-6; no reliable D call. The CDR3 runs to 14 residues. Germline assignment: CDR1 DFQATT and CDR2 SNEGSKA (reference sequence). The V end was cut by 5 bases, the J end by 4 bases, with 12 bases between. The CDR3 nucleotides are TGCAGTGCTCCCTGGGATAGGGGGGCCAACGTCCTGACTTTC. Translation gives CSAPWDRGANVLTF.

This clonotype was detected a few times. This chain uses TRBV19 with TRBJ1-5; no definite D call. Trimming cost V 7 bases and J 5 bases, with 15 bases left between them. The CDR3 sequence is 14 residues long. Per the germline V gene, CDR1 is LNHDA and CDR2 is SQIVND (reference sequence). Written as DNA, the CDR3 is TGTGCCAGTACCATTGGAGGGAGCGATCAGCCCCAGCATTTT. It encodes CASTIGGSDQPQHF.

This clonotype appeared a single time. The CDR3 DNA is TGCAGTGCCCGAGGACAGGGACGGAATCAGCCCCAGCATTTT. As protein: CSARGQGRNQPQHF. The chain links TRBV20-1 to TRBJ1-5; 8 bases map to TRBD1. The length of the CDR3 is 14 residues. V was clipped by 6 bases and J by 4 bases; unmatched bases: 8. Germline V gene data show CDR1 as DFQATT and CDR2 as SNEGSKA (reference sequence).

This clonotype was seen repeatedly, ten times or more. V is TRBV9 and J is TRBJ2-3, with D perhaps TRBD2 (6 bases). The ends were cut back, 2 bases at V and 0 bases at J, with 10 bases in the middle. CDR3 length equals 15 residues. Looked up from germline, CDR1 is SGDLS and CDR2 is YYNGEE. This CDR3 reads CASSVRLDSTDTQYF. Written as DNA, the CDR3 is TGTGCCAGCAGCGTTCGACTAGACAGCACAGATACGCAGTATTTT.

The chain is built from TRBV6-4 and TRBJ2-3; 9 bases line up with TRBD1. Per germline, CDR1 MRHNA and CDR2 SNTAGT. The CDR3 extends over 14 amino acids. With V trimmed by 2 bases and J by 4 bases, 1 base remained unmatched. CDR3 sequence: CASSDTGGADTQYF. CDR3 DNA sequence: TGTGCCAGCAGTGACACAGGGGGCGCAGATACGCAGTATTTT.

Comments on this clonotype: This may stem from a read error, because a much larger clone lies one nucleotide away. The CDR3 region has the DNA TGTGCCAGCAGCTTACGGCAGGGAGGTTACCCCTATAATTCACCCCTCCACTTT. Amino acids: CASSLRQGGYPYNSPLHF. V gene TRBV11-2 combines with J gene TRBJ1-6; a weak D match, TRBD1 (5 bases). Per the germline V gene, CDR1 is SGHAT and CDR2 is FQNNGV. Trimming stripped 2 bases from V and 2 bases from J, with 16 bases between. This CDR3 is built from 18 residues.

This rearrangement joins TRBV29-1 to TRBJ1-1; TRBD1 is a possible D gene (6 bases). CDR1 is SQVTM, CDR2 ANQGSEA, per germline. The CDR3 contains 12 residues. V was clipped by 5 bases and J by 2 bases, with 9 bases between them. CDR3 nucleotide sequence: TGCAGCGTTAAGGGGGGTAACACTGAAGCTTTCTTT. It codes for CSVKGGNTEAFF.

The chain is built from TRBV4-2 and TRBJ1-2; D is unclear. V was cut by 0 bases and J by 5 bases, with 7 bases left in between. The CDR3 is 13 amino acids. Germline V gene data show CDR1 as LGHNA and CDR2 as YNFKEQ. The CDR3 DNA sequence: TGTGCCAGCAGCCAAGATCGAAGGTATGGCTACACCTTC. This sequence encodes CASSQDRRYGYTF.

V and J are TRBV2 and TRBJ2-3; D is unresolved. Trimming pared 6 bases from V and 0 bases from J, leaving 10 bases between. Germline CDR1 SNHLY, CDR2 FYNNEI. This CDR3 spans 14 amino acids. CDR3 DNA sequence: TGTGCCAGCAGCCCCCGCTCTAGCACAGATACGCAGTATTTT. It codes for CASSPRSSTDTQYF.

The CDR3 DNA reads as TGTGCCACCAGCAGACCAAGATCGGGACAGGGGTTGAATGAGCAGTTCTTC. Protein sequence: CATSRPRSGQGLNEQFF. V and J are TRBV15 and TRBJ2-1; the match to TRBD1 covers 10 bases. Trimming took 2 bases from V and 7 from J; bases not matched to a gene: 11. The germline V gene encodes CDR1 LNHNV and CDR2 YYDKDF (reference sequence). This CDR3 contains 17 residues.

The chain uses TRBV7-9 and TRBJ2-3, with TRBD1 identical over 10 bases. Per the germline V gene, CDR1 is SEHNR and CDR2 is FQNEAQ (reference sequence). V shed 4 bases, J shed 1 base, and the junction held 8 bases outside the gene matches. The CDR3 covers 17 residues. The CDR3 protein is CASSSGTGVFGTDTQYF. CDR3 DNA: TGTGCCAGCAGCTCCGGGACAGGGGTTTTTGGCACAGATACGCAGTATTTT.

This clonotype was counted many times. The chain uses TRBV6-2 or TRBV6-3 and TRBJ1-2; TRBD1 agrees at 10 bases. Germline V gene lookup returns CDR1 MNHEY and CDR2 SVGEGT. V shed 0 bases and J 4 bases; nucleotides not matched to a gene: 2. The length of the CDR3 is 15 residues. The CDR3 coding sequence is TGTGCCAGCAGTTACTCCCGGGACAGGGGCTATGGCTACACCTTC. Translation gives CASSYSRDRGYGYTF.

This clonotype turned up a few times. V usage is TRBV25-1 and J usage is TRBJ2-6; no definite D call. Germline V gene data show CDR1 as MGHDK and CDR2 as SYGVNS. This CDR3 has 16 residues. Trimming removed 1 base from V and 2 bases from J, with 9 bases in between. CDR3 bases: TGTGCCAGCAGTGAATTAGGGAACCCTGGGGCCAACGTCCTGACTTTC. Protein sequence: CASSELGNPGANVLTF.

In this sample, this clonotype turned up a few times. This sequence joins TRBV10-1 and TRBJ2-3, with D uncertain. Germline V CDR1 and CDR2: WNHNN, SYGVQD (reference sequence). CDR3 length equals 13 residues. V was clipped by 10 bases and J by 5 bases, with 16 bases between them. The DNA for the CDR3 is TGCGCCACCGCCGGGCCCTCAATAGATACGCAGTATTTT. Amino acid sequence: CATAGPSIDTQYF.

The chain is built from TRBV12-3 or TRBV12-4 and TRBJ1-3, with D perhaps matching TRBD1 (5 bases). V dropped 4 bases and J dropped 7 bases, with 14 bases sitting between them. The CDR3 extends over 14 amino acids. DNA for the CDR3: TGTGCCAGCAGTTCTATAGGGACCGGTAACACCATATATTTT. Its translation is CASSSIGTGNTIYF.

V is TRBV5-6 and J is TRBJ2-5, with unresolved D. CDR3 length equals 13 residues. V shed 5 bases and J shed 1 base, with 9 bases lying between them. Germline CDR1 reads SGHDT; CDR2 reads YYEEEE. CDR3 bases: TGTGCCAGCAGTTCAGAACTCCAAGAGACCCAGTACTTC. The encoded protein is CASSSELQETQYF.

This clonotype showed up just a few times. The chain has TRBV20-1 and TRBJ1-5; 8 nucleotides agree with TRBD1. CDR1 and CDR2 from the germline V gene are DFQATT and SNEGSKA (reference sequence). After removal of 0 bases from V and 4 bases from J, the junction contained 2 bases not matched to a gene. This CDR3 contains 14 residues. CDR3 DNA: TGCAGTGCTAGAGACAACAGGGGGAATCAGCCCCAGCATTTT. It translates to CSARDNRGNQPQHF.

This clonotype was detected only a few times. This CDR3 fails to terminate in the conserved phenylalanine or tryptophan, so it likely reflects a read error. This rearrangement joins TRBV4-2 to TRBJ1-1; TRBD1 aligns across 7 bases. V gave up 2 bases and J gave up 0 bases; unmatched junction bases: 6. Germline values: CDR1 LGHNA, CDR2 YNFKEQ. The CDR3 has 16 residues. The CDR3 DNA reads as TGTGCCAGCAGCCAACCGGGACAGACCATGAACACTGAAGCTTTCCTT. It translates to CASSQPGQTMNTEAFL.

The sample holds a few counts of this clonotype. The V gene is TRBV2, the J gene TRBJ2-7; 13 positions match TRBD2. Germline V gene data show CDR1 as SNHLY and CDR2 as FYNNEI. The CDR3 sequence is 13 residues long. The CDR3 nucleotides read TGTGCCAGCAAACCAACGGGACTAGCGGGGTTTGACGTC. Residues: CASKPTGLAGFDV.

This rearrangement joins TRBV12-3 or TRBV12-4 to TRBJ2-7, with TRBD2 matching over 9 bases. Unmatched junction bases numbered 5, after V lost 5 bases and J lost 0 bases. The CDR3 is 15 residues long. CDR3 residues: CASSPRGGASYEQYF. The CDR3 DNA is TGTGCCAGCAGTCCCCGCGGGGGGGCCTCCTACGAGCAGTACTTC.

V is TRBV20-1 and J is TRBJ1-2; D is unresolved. The V and J ends lost 1 base and 0 bases respectively, with 3 bases between them. Germline lookup yields CDR1 DFQATT and CDR2 SNEGSKA (reference sequence). The CDR3 extends over 12 amino acids. Here the CDR3 reads CSARAPNYGYTF. The CDR3 bases are TGCAGTGCTAGAGCCCCTAACTATGGCTACACCTTC.